The 9 T cell receptor beta chains below all came from one sample that was sequenced in a study of CD8 T cells in ankylosing spondylitis. TCRdb independently ran MiXCR on the 5' RACE reads; one entry per CDR3 protein. The sample holds about 170,000 distinct CDR3 sequences, around 16% seen once. What was sequenced was blood, either unsorted or a sorted T cell fraction (not recorded which). The receptors derive from a male donor with ankylosing spondylitis or in good health (not recorded which).

The sample holds a few counts of this clonotype. The chain combines TRBV6-1 with TRBJ1-2, with 8 bases lining up with TRBD1. The CDR3 contains 13 residues. Germline V lookup: CDR1 MNHNS, CDR2 SASEGT. The V gene end was trimmed by 6 bases and the J gene end by 6 bases; junction bases not matched to a gene: 6. Here the CDR3 DNA reads TGTGCCAGCAGCTTCAGGGGGCAAGATGGCTACACCTTC. This translates into CASSFRGQDGYTF.

This clonotype appeared many times. The gene calls are TRBV10-2 and TRBJ2-2; TRBD1 might be the D (6 bases). The germline CDR1 and CDR2 sequences are WSHSY and SAAADI. V was shortened by 7 bases and J by 3 bases, with 9 bases between the two germline ends. The CDR3 contains 13 residues. CDR3 sequence reads: CASIGQYTGELFF. The CDR3 nucleotides read TGCGCCAGCATCGGACAGTACACCGGGGAGCTGTTTTTT.

This rearrangement joins TRBV5-1 to TRBJ2-1; D possibly corresponds to TRBD2 (5 bases). Germline loops: CDR1 SGHRS, CDR2 YFSETQ. V lost 0 bases, J lost 6 bases, and 7 bases lay in between. This CDR3 has 13 amino acids. The CDR3 DNA reads TGCGCCAGCAGCTTGGGAAGCGGCAATGAGCAGTTCTTC. This translates into CASSLGSGNEQFF. The full variable domain, in which reference TRBV5-1 and TRBJ2-1 provide the parts outside the CDR3, is KAGVTQTPRYLIKTRGQQVTLSCSPISGHRSVSWYQQTPGQGLQFLFEYFSETQRNKGNFPGRFSGRQFSNSRSEMNVSTLELGDSALYLCASSLGSGNEQFFGPGTRLTVL.

Worth noting for this clonotype: A much larger clone differs from this one at a single base, so this may be a read error. The chain combines TRBV28 with TRBJ2-1; 9 bases map to TRBD2. Germline-derived CDR1 and CDR2 are MDHEN and SYDVKM. The CDR3 is 15 residues long. V was clipped by 4 bases and J by 4 bases; unmatched bases: 5. The CDR3 region has the DNA TGTGCCAGCAGTTATAGCGGGAGATTTTACAATGAGCAGTTCTTC. Translating gives CASSYSGRFYNEQFF.

The gene calls are TRBV11-2 and TRBJ1-2, with 7 bases aligning to TRBD1. Germline lookup yields CDR1 SGHAT and CDR2 FQNNGV. J gave up 4 bases and V 1 base, and 3 bases lay outside the gene matches. The CDR3 is 14 residues long. CDR3 amino acids: CASSLGQGSYGYTF. The DNA for the CDR3 is TGTGCCAGCAGCTTAGGACAGGGATCCTATGGCTACACCTTC.

Only a few counts were recorded for this clonotype. The CDR3 region is CASSRPGGLWYF. In DNA, the CDR3 is TGTGCCAGCAGCCGTCCCGGGGGGCTTTGGTACTTC. The V and J genes are TRBV28 and TRBJ2-7; perhaps TRBD2 as D (7 bases). CDR3 length equals 12 residues. Trimming took off 6 bases at V and 12 bases at J, with 18 bases between the two ends. CDR1 and CDR2 (germline): MDHEN, SYDVKM.

This clonotype was observed at least ten times. The chain's CDR3 is CASSFILGTGYLGELFF. CDR3 sequence (DNA): TGTGCCAGCAGTTTCATCTTAGGGACAGGGTATTTGGGGGAGCTGTTTTTT. The genes are TRBV6-5 and TRBJ2-2; 9 bases are a match to TRBD1. This CDR3 comprises 17 residues. V was clipped by 4 bases and J by 8 bases; unmatched bases: 14. Germline V gives CDR1 MNHEY, CDR2 SVGAGI.

This clonotype has at least ten counts. This chain uses TRBV6-1 with TRBJ2-7, with 8 bases lining up with TRBD1. V shed 3 bases, J shed 4 bases, and the junction held 11 bases outside the gene matches. Germline V gives CDR1 MNHNS, CDR2 SASEGT. This CDR3 has 16 amino acids. The CDR3 here is CASSDGYRDRTYEQYF. The CDR3 DNA reads TGTGCCAGCAGTGATGGATACCGGGACAGGACATACGAGCAGTACTTC.

This chain joins TRBV28 and TRBJ1-1, with D hard to call. CDR3 length: 11 amino acids. With 7 bases removed from V and 5 bases from J, the gap between germline ends came to 8 bases. Germline V gene data show CDR1 as MDHEN and CDR2 as SYDVKM. The CDR3 loop reads CASKLRTEAFF. The DNA for the CDR3 is TGTGCCAGCAAACTTCGGACTGAAGCTTTCTTT.